This T cell receptor beta chain stems from a study of OX40 agonist ivuxolimab in advanced cancers. Losses at the gene ends were 6 bases for V and 6 bases for J; bases not matched to a gene: 8. The CDR3 loop spans 14 amino acids. Germline CDR1 is MNHEY and CDR2 is SVGAGI. Produced via immunoSEQ multiplex PCR; TCRdb's table is partial and in-frame only. This sample has some 59,000 clones, with 75% to 85% found just once. The chain joins TRBV6-5 to TRBJ2-7; 10 bases match TRBD1. Material: CD4+ or CD8+ T cells sorted from blood, obtained in a trial of the OX40 agonist ivuxolimab. The sequence derives from an adult with an advanced solid tumor such as melanoma, head and neck, liver or kidney cancer. CDR3 residues: CASRAPGTGVEQYF. In nucleotides, the CDR3 is TGTGCCAGCAGAGCTCCCGGGACAGGGGTCGAGCAGTACTTC.